This note documents a single T cell receptor (beta chain) sequence. Its antigen is not identified. The data derive from a study of T cells expressing NK-cell markers. Overall study results and limits: Among several donors, these clonotypes also ranked first in the CD3+CD56-NKG2C+ fraction.

Reanalyzing the 5' RACE reads, TCRdb keeps one entry per CDR3 protein, without DNA. The sample holds around 380,000 distinct CDR3 sequences. This CDR3 is built from 13 residues. Germline V lookup: CDR1 SGHRS, CDR2 YFSETQ. The chain joins TRBV5-1 to TRBJ2-7; TCRdb's assignment of TRBD1 cannot be checked, as there is no DNA. This receptor was identified in a woman between 50 and 59 years old in good health. The sample was blood T cells: a sorted CD56 or NKG2C T cell subset, CD4+ or CD8+ T cells, or bulk PBMC T cells (not recorded which). CDR3 in amino acids: CASSLVQVNEQYF. Filled out from reference TRBV5-1 and TRBJ2-7, the complete variable domain reads KAGVTQTPRYLIKTRGQQVTLSCSPISGHRSVSWYQQTPGQGLQFLFEYFSETQRNKGNFPGRFSGRQFSNSRSEMNVSTLELGDSALYLCASSLVQVNEQYFGPGTRLTVT.